A selection of T cell receptor beta chains follows, all from one sample in a study of blood T cell repertoires in COVID-19. Clones were read by immunoSEQ multiplex PCR, and TCRdb kept only the in-frame ones, dropping some. The sample holds about 100,000 clones, around 80% seen once. Sequencing was carried out using peripheral blood. The receptors shown here come from a man aged 45-60 years who had recovered from COVID-19. Both conserved end residues are part of each CDR3. Fields, in order: clone size, D gene, J gene, V gene, CDR3 protein, CDR3 DNA. D genes are given only for firm matches. Some rows have no size entry. The others give once, few or many, or a class for an expanded clone.

size: -
D: TRBD2
J: TRBJ2-7
V: TRBV6-5
CDR3: CASSYDAGGPRYF
DNA: TGTGCCAGCAGTTACGACGCGGGGGGGCCTAGGTACTTC

size: -
D: TRBD1
J: TRBJ2-1
V: TRBV29-1
CDR3: CSVAGTGMDEQFF
DNA: TGCAGCGTCGCCGGGACAGGGATGGATGAGCAGTTCTTC

size: once
D: -
J: TRBJ1-2
V: TRBV29-1
CDR3: CSVEGGDYGYTF
DNA: TGCAGCGTTGAGGGGGGGGACTATGGCTACACCTTC

size: many
D: -
J: TRBJ2-1
V: TRBV9
CDR3: CASSVGGAGEQFF
DNA: TGTGCCAGCAGCGTGGGGGGAGCAGGTGAGCAGTTCTTC

size: -
D: TRBD2
J: TRBJ2-5
V: TRBV5-5
CDR3: CASTRGPSGGLPQETQYF
DNA: TGTGCCAGCACCCGGGGGCCTAGCGGGGGGCTCCCCCAAGAGACCCAGTACTTC

size: -
D: TRBD1
J: TRBJ2-7
V: TRBV28
CDR3: CASSLGPGTGVYEQYF
DNA: TGTGCCAGCAGTTTAGGCCCCGGGACAGGGGTGTACGAGCAGTACTTC

size: once
D: -
J: TRBJ2-2
V: TRBV4-1
CDR3: CASSQDWGAGELFF
DNA: TGCGCCAGCAGCCAAGATTGGGGGGCCGGGGAGCTGTTTTTT

size: -
D: -
J: TRBJ1-1
V: TRBV19
CDR3: CASSHQVGTEAFF
DNA: TGTGCCAGTAGTCACCAGGTCGGCACTGAAGCTTTCTTT

size: -
D: TRBD2
J: TRBJ2-2
V: TRBV11-2
CDR3: CASSPTSRTNTGELFF
DNA: TGTGCCAGCAGCCCGACTAGCCGTACGAACACCGGGGAGCTGTTTTTT

size: -
D: TRBD2
J: TRBJ2-3
V: TRBV28
CDR3: CASSPSGSLTDTQYF
DNA: TGTGCCAGCAGCCCTAGCGGGAGTCTGACAGATACGCAGTATTTT

size: -
D: -
J: TRBJ2-2
V: TRBV2
CDR3: CASSEALPGSTGELFF
DNA: TGTGCCAGCAGTGAAGCTTTACCCGGTAGTACCGGGGAGCTGTTTTTT

size: -
D: -
J: TRBJ1-1
V: TRBV5-1
CDR3: CASSLGQENTEAFF
DNA: TGCGCCAGCAGCTTGGGACAGGAGAACACTGAAGCTTTCTTT

size: -
D: -
J: TRBJ1-4
V: TRBV20-1
CDR3: CSASDDEKLFF
DNA: TGCAGTGCTAGTGACGATGAAAAACTGTTTTTT

size: -
D: -
J: TRBJ1-5
V: TRBV6-5
CDR3: CASSYGGSQPQHF
DNA: TGTGCCAGCAGTTACGGTGGCTCTCAGCCCCAGCATTTT

size: -
D: -
J: TRBJ1-2
V: TRBV12-3/TRBV12-4
CDR3: CASGTGSNYGYTF
DNA: TGTGCCAGCGGTACCGGGAGTAACTATGGCTACACCTTC

size: -
D: -
J: TRBJ2-7
V: TRBV6-6
CDR3: CASSYGQGDPYEQYF
DNA: TGTGCCAGCAGTTACGGGCAGGGTGACCCCTACGAGCAGTACTTC

size: -
D: TRBD1
J: TRBJ1-1
V: TRBV7-3
CDR3: CASSFSDRENTEAFF
DNA: TGTGCCAGCAGCTTTAGCGACAGGGAGAACACTGAAGCTTTCTTT

size: -
D: -
J: TRBJ2-1
V: TRBV28
CDR3: CASNSAHEGRDEQFF
DNA: TGTGCCAGCAACTCCGCCCACGAGGGTCGGGATGAGCAGTTCTTC

size: -
D: TRBD2
J: TRBJ2-7
V: TRBV6-5
CDR3: CASSYPRGEQYF
DNA: TGTGCCAGCAGTTACCCGCGGGGGGAGCAGTACTTC

size: -
D: TRBD1
J: TRBJ1-2
V: TRBV14
CDR3: CASSQGDRAANYGYTF
DNA: TGTGCCAGCAGCCAAGGCGACAGGGCAGCTAACTATGGCTACACCTTC

size: -
D: TRBD1
J: TRBJ1-1
V: TRBV10-3
CDR3: CATAGTGVEAFF
DNA: TGTGCCACCGCCGGGACAGGGGTTGAAGCTTTCTTT

size: -
D: -
J: TRBJ2-7
V: TRBV30
CDR3: CAWSRGDEQYF
DNA: TGTGCCTGGAGTCGAGGCGACGAGCAGTACTTC

size: -
D: TRBD2
J: TRBJ2-3
V: TRBV2
CDR3: CASRPLSGGQYF
DNA: TGTGCCAGCAGGCCCCTCAGCGGGGGCCAGTATTTT

size: -
D: TRBD1
J: TRBJ1-6
V: TRBV5-1
CDR3: CASSFQGGKGNSPLHF
DNA: TGCGCCAGCAGCTTTCAAGGGGGCAAGGGTAATTCACCCCTCCACTTT

size: -
D: TRBD2
J: TRBJ2-2
V: TRBV6-5
CDR3: CASSYVSSGAGELFF
DNA: TGTGCCAGCAGTTACGTTTCTAGCGGGGCCGGGGAGCTGTTTTTT

size: -
D: -
J: TRBJ2-3
V: TRBV20-1
CDR3: CSASLRGADTDTQYF
DNA: TGCAGTGCTAGTCTCCGGGGGGCCGACACAGATACGCAGTATTTT

size: -
D: -
J: TRBJ1-1
V: TRBV6-5
CDR3: CASSYHSGMNTEAFF
DNA: TGTGCCAGCAGTTACCACTCAGGGATGAACACTGAAGCTTTCTTT

size: -
D: TRBD2
J: TRBJ2-2
V: TRBV7-2
CDR3: CASSLDLRAGGGGELFF
DNA: TGTGCCAGCAGCTTAGACCTTCGAGCGGGGGGAGGCGGGGAGCTGTTTTTT

size: -
D: TRBD2
J: TRBJ2-3
V: TRBV7-3
CDR3: CASSLTSGITDTQYF
DNA: TGTGCCAGCAGCTTGACTAGCGGGATAACAGATACGCAGTATTTT

size: few
D: TRBD2
J: TRBJ2-2
V: TRBV28
CDR3: CASEEAKAGGNTGELFF
DNA: TGTGCCAGCGAGGAAGCTAAAGCGGGAGGGAACACCGGGGAGCTGTTTTTT

size: -
D: -
J: TRBJ1-1
V: TRBV27
CDR3: CASNVTAGDTEAFF
DNA: TGTGCCAGCAACGTCACGGCAGGGGATACTGAAGCTTTCTTT

size: -
D: -
J: TRBJ2-5
V: TRBV12-2
CDR3: CASRVTSSRETQYF
DNA: TGTGCAAGTCGCGTGACTAGCTCAAGGGAGACCCAGTACTTC

size: once
D: TRBD2
J: TRBJ2-1
V: TRBV7-2
CDR3: CASSLVAGPNNEQFF
DNA: TGTGCCAGCAGCTTAGTAGCGGGGCCAAACAATGAGCAGTTCTTC

size: -
D: TRBD1
J: TRBJ1-5
V: TRBV6-6
CDR3: CASSLTGDGNQPQHF
DNA: TGTGCCAGCAGTTTGACAGGGGATGGCAATCAGCCCCAGCATTTT

size: -
D: -
J: TRBJ2-5
V: TRBV3-1/TRBV3-2
CDR3: CASSPPWRTQETQYF
DNA: TGTGCCAGCAGCCCCCCCTGGAGGACCCAAGAGACCCAGTACTTC

size: -
D: -
J: TRBJ1-3
V: TRBV14
CDR3: CASSQINSPGNTIYF
DNA: TGTGCCAGCAGCCAAATAAACAGCCCTGGAAACACCATATATTTT

size: -
D: -
J: TRBJ2-1
V: TRBV5-4
CDR3: CASSLTSSSYNEQFF
DNA: TGTGCCAGCAGCTTGACTTCAAGCTCCTACAATGAGCAGTTCTTC

size: few
D: TRBD1
J: TRBJ2-2
V: TRBV6-6
CDR3: CASSRGWDSDTGELFF
DNA: TGTGCCAGCAGTCGAGGTTGGGACAGCGACACCGGGGAGCTGTTTTTT

size: -
D: TRBD1
J: TRBJ2-2
V: TRBV28
CDR3: CAALTGQTNTGELFF
DNA: TGTGCCGCCCTGACGGGACAGACGAACACCGGGGAGCTGTTTTTT

size: -
D: -
J: TRBJ1-2
V: TRBV6-7
CDR3: CASSYPLGYGYTF
DNA: TGTGCCAGCAGTTACCCACTCGGCTATGGCTACACCTTC

size: -
D: -
J: TRBJ2-2
V: TRBV10-3
CDR3: CAAGGAGHTGELFF
DNA: TGTGCCGCCGGGGGAGCGGGCCACACCGGGGAGCTGTTTTTT

size: -
D: -
J: TRBJ2-5
V: TRBV5-6
CDR3: CASSFRGQETQYF
DNA: TGTGCCAGCAGTTTTAGGGGGCAAGAGACCCAGTACTTC

size: -
D: -
J: TRBJ1-4
V: TRBV6-6
CDR3: CASTQVINEKLFF
DNA: TGTGCCAGCACCCAGGTCATTAATGAAAAACTGTTTTTT

size: many
D: -
J: TRBJ2-1
V: TRBV27
CDR3: CASSLTGAYNEQFF
DNA: TGTGCCAGCAGTTTAACGGGAGCCTACAATGAGCAGTTCTTC

size: -
D: TRBD1
J: TRBJ2-2
V: TRBV6-6
CDR3: CASRQTGKGTGELFF
DNA: TGTGCCAGCAGGCAGACAGGGAAGGGTACCGGGGAGCTGTTTTTT

size: -
D: TRBD2
J: TRBJ2-1
V: TRBV7-3
CDR3: CASSLTSGGYNEQFF
DNA: TGTGCCAGCAGTTTAACTAGCGGGGGTTACAATGAGCAGTTCTTC

size: -
D: -
J: TRBJ2-1
V: TRBV7-2
CDR3: CASSLVRGGTVEQFF
DNA: TGTGCCAGCAGCTTAGTGAGGGGGGGTACGGTTGAGCAGTTCTTC

size: few
D: -
J: TRBJ2-5
V: TRBV5-1
CDR3: CASSLSQETQYF
DNA: TGCGCCAGCAGCTTGTCGCAAGAGACCCAGTACTTC

size: -
D: -
J: TRBJ2-1
V: TRBV18
CDR3: CASSLQNSYNEQFF
DNA: TGTGCCAGCTCTCTCCAGAACTCCTACAATGAGCAGTTCTTC

size: -
D: TRBD1
J: TRBJ2-7
V: TRBV9
CDR3: CASSAVLGTGVDEQYF
DNA: TGTGCCAGCAGCGCTGTGCTTGGGACAGGGGTAGACGAGCAGTACTTC

size: -
D: -
J: TRBJ2-5
V: TRBV7-9
CDR3: CASSIGASQETQYF
DNA: TGTGCCAGCAGCATAGGGGCCTCCCAAGAGACCCAGTACTTC

size: -
D: -
J: TRBJ1-2
V: TRBV11-2
CDR3: CASSSTGVGGYTF
DNA: TGTGCCAGCAGCTCCACGGGGGTGGGGGGCTACACCTTC

size: -
D: -
J: TRBJ1-3
V: TRBV2
CDR3: CASSLAAPGSGNTIYF
DNA: TGTGCCAGCAGCCTCGCGGCCCCTGGGTCTGGAAACACCATATATTTT

size: -
D: -
J: TRBJ2-3
V: TRBV5-6
CDR3: CASSKTGTDTQYF
DNA: TGTGCCAGCAGCAAAACGGGGACAGATACGCAGTATTTT